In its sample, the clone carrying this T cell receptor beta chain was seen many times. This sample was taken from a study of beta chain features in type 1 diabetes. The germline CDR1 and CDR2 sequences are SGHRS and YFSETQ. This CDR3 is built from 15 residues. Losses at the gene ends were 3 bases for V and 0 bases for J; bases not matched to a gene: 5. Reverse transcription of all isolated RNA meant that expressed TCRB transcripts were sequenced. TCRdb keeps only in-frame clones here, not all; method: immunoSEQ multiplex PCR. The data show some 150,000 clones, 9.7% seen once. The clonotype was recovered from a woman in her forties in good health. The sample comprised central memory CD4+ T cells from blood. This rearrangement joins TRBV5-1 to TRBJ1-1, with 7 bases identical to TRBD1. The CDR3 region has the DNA TGCGCCAGCAGCTCCACCGGGACAGTGAACACTGAAGCTTTCTTT. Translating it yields CASSSTGTVNTEAFF. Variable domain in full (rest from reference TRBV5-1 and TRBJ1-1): KAGVTQTPRYLIKTRGQQVTLSCSPISGHRSVSWYQQTPGQGLQFLFEYFSETQRNKGNFPGRFSGRQFSNSRSEMNVSTLELGDSALYLCASSSTGTVNTEAFFGQGTRLTVV.